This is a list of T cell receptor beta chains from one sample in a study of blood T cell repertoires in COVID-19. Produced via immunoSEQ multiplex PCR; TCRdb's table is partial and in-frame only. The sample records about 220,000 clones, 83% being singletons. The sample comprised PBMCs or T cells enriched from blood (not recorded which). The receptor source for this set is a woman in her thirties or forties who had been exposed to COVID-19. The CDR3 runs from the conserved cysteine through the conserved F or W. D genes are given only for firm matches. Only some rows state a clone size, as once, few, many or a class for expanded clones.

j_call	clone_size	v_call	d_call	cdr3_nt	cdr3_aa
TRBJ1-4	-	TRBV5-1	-	TGCGCCAGCAGCTTCCGGGCTTCCAACGGGGCTAATGAAAAACTGTTTTTT	CASSFRASNGANEKLFF
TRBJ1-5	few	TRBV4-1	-	TGCGCCAGCAGCCGGCAAGATGGGCTTCGTCAGCCCCAGCATTTT	CASSRQDGLRQPQHF
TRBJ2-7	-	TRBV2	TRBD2	TGTGCCAGCAGTTCAGGTCCGGGTTCTAGCGGGGGGGCCCCGTACGAGCAGTACTTC	CASSSGPGSSGGAPYEQYF
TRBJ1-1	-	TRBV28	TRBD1	TGTGCCAGCAGTTTATGGGACAGGGCAGGTGAAGCTTTCTTT	CASSLWDRAGEAFF
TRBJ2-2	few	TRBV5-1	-	TGCGCCAGCAGCTTGCAGGCAGTTAACACCGGGGAGCTGTTTTTT	CASSLQAVNTGELFF
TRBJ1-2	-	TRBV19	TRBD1	TGTGCCAGTAGTCTTGCCGGGACAGCGAAGGGTAGCTATGGCTACACCTTC	CASSLAGTAKGSYGYTF
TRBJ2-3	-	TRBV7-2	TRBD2	TGTGCCAGCAGCTTAGCCCTAACTAGCGGGGGGGCGACAGATACGCAGTATTTT	CASSLALTSGGATDTQYF
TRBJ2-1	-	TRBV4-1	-	TGCGCCAGCAGTCTAACCCCAGGGGCCAATGAGCAGTTCTTC	CASSLTPGANEQFF
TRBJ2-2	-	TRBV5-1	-	TGCGCCAGCAGCTTCCCAGGGGCAGTCTCCGGGGAGCTGTTTTTT	CASSFPGAVSGELFF
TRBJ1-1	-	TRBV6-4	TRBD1	TGTGCCAGCATTGGGACAGGGTCTCGGCGACTAAAGACCGCTACTGAAGCTTTCTTT	CASIGTGSRRLKTATEAFF
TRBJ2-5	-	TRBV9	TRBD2	TGTGCCAGCAGCGTAGACGGGGGGGTGGAGACCCAGTACTTC	CASSVDGGVETQYF
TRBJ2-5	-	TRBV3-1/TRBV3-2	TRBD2	TGTGCCAGCAGCCCGGGACTAGCGGGGGGGCCAGGTGAGACCCAGTACTTC	CASSPGLAGGPGETQYF
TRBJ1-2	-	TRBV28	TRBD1	TGTGCCAGCAGTTCAGCCGACAGGGACTATGGCTACACCTTC	CASSSADRDYGYTF
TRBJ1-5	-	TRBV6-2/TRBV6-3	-	TGTGCCAGCAGTTACTCCCGGACTTTACGACATCAGCCCCAGCATTTT	CASSYSRTLRHQPQHF
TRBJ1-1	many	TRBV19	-	TGTGCCAGTAGTATTCGGCCGGGGTACATGAACACTGAAGCTTTCTTT	CASSIRPGYMNTEAFF
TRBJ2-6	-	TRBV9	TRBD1	TGTGCCAGCAGCGCCCAGGGGACAGGGGTTGCTGGGGCCAACGTCCTGACTTTC	CASSAQGTGVAGANVLTF
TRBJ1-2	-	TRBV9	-	TGTGCCAGCAGCGTAGATGGGGCCCGGTACACCTTC	CASSVDGARYTF
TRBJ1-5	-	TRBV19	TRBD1	TGTGCCAGTAGTACCCGGGACAGGTTTGAGCCCCAGCATTTT	CASSTRDRFEPQHF
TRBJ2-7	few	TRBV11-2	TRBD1	TGTGCCAGCAGCATCCGGGACAGGCAGGAAACCTACGAGCAGTACTTC	CASSIRDRQETYEQYF
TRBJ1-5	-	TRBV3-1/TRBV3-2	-	TGTGCCAGCAGCCAACAAGTCACCGCGCAGCCCCAGCATTTT	CASSQQVTAQPQHF
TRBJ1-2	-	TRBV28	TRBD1	TGTGCCATAGACAGGGAGTATGGCTACACCTTC	CAIDREYGYTF
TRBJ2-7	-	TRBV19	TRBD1	TGTGCCAGTAGTGACCGGGACAGGGCTACCTACGAGCAGTACTTC	CASSDRDRATYEQYF
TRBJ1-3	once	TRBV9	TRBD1	TGTGCCAGCAGCGCGGTGGGACAGGGGGTTGGAAACACCATATATTTT	CASSAVGQGVGNTIYF
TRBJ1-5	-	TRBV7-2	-	TGTGCCAGCAGCTTACGCGGACAGATTAATCAGCCCCAGCATTTT	CASSLRGQINQPQHF
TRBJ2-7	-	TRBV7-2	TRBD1	TGTGCCAGCAGCTGGACAGGGGGAGACTCCTACGAGCAGTACTTC	CASSWTGGDSYEQYF
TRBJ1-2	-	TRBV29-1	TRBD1	TGCAGCGTTTCGACAGGGGGATTAACAGGGACGAGTGGCTACACCTTC	CSVSTGGLTGTSGYTF
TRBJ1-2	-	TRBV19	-	TGTGCCAGTACCATTGGCGGACACTCCCTCCCCTATGGCTACACCTTC	CASTIGGHSLPYGYTF
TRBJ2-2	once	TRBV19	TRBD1	TGTGCCAGTAGTAGCAAGACAGGGGCTAACACCGGGGAGCTGTTTTTT	CASSSKTGANTGELFF
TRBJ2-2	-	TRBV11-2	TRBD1	TGTGCCAGCAGCTTAGGTATCGGGACAGGAGGTAGTACCGGGGAGCTGTTTTTT	CASSLGIGTGGSTGELFF